This T cell receptor (beta chain) was documented in a study of T cells in Graves' hyperthyroidism and ophthalmopathy. The TCR beta CDR3 regions underwent amplification using RNA transcripts as the source. A set of HTBI primers served as the primers for a first-round RT-PCR of the TCR CDR3. TCRdb ran MiXCR on the multiplex PCR reads and lists one entry per CDR3 protein. Counted here are around 600,000 distinct CDR3 sequences, approximately 15% occurring once; the ten biggest clones make up roughly an eighth. Sequenced input: blood. The sequence was obtained from a woman aged 45 to 65 with Graves' ophthalmopathy.

The chain's CDR3 is CSTNTHLISGSSYNEQFF. The DNA of the CDR3 is TGCAGCACTAATACCCACTTAATTAGCGGGAGCTCCTACAATGAGCAGTTCTTC. The chain joins TRBV29-1 to TRBJ2-1, with TRBD2 matching over 9 bases. Per germline, CDR1 SQVTM and CDR2 ANQGSEA. The CDR3 sequence is 18 residues long. V shed 8 bases and J 0 bases; nucleotides not matched to a gene: 17.